This T cell receptor (beta chain) is from a study of shared clonotypes between healthy human individuals. The authors distributed each subset's genomic DNA evenly over several immunoSEQ plates. Sequencing was performed with immunoSEQ multiplex PCR; in TCRdb, only in-frame clones are kept and a portion is missing. The sample has some 2 million clones; 85% to 95% are singletons. Germline V gene lookup returns CDR1 SGHVS and CDR2 FQNEAQ. The CDR3 covers 15 residues. Trimming cost V 0 bases and J 2 bases, with 5 bases left between them. Only one count was recorded for this clone. This clonotype was sampled from a man aged 18 to 29 in good health. Sequenced material: naive CD4+ T cells sorted from blood. Indicated subset: CD45RA+ positively selected. The V gene is TRBV7-8, the J gene TRBJ1-6; D gene unclear. The CDR3 reads CASSLAGAYNSPLHF. The CDR3 nucleotides read TGTGCCAGCAGCTTAGCCGGCGCCTATAATTCACCCCTCCACTTT. The whole variable domain, filled in from reference TRBV7-8 and TRBJ1-6, reads GAGVSQSPRYKVAKRGQDVALRCDPISGHVSLFWYQQALGQGPEFLTYFQNEAQLDKSGLPSDRFFAERPEGSVSTLKIQRTQQEDSAVYLCASSLAGAYNSPLHFGNGTRLTVT.